One and the same sample provided the 24 T cell receptor beta chains below, sequenced in a study of blood T cell repertoires in COVID-19. Produced via immunoSEQ multiplex PCR; TCRdb's table is partial and in-frame only. The sample has fewer than 400,000 clones; roughly 85% are singletons. Sequencing was performed on PBMCs or T cells enriched from blood (not recorded which). These receptor sequences come from a man aged 25-45 years who had recovered from COVID-19.

V and J are TRBV5-1 and TRBJ2-1; 9 nucleotides align to TRBD1. Germline CDR1 SGHRS, CDR2 YFSETQ. The CDR3 consists of 14 residues. Trimming removed 3 bases from V and 9 bases from J; junction bases left unmatched: 7. This CDR3 is CASSWDREQGEQFF. Written as DNA, the CDR3 is TGCGCCAGCAGCTGGGACAGGGAGCAGGGTGAGCAGTTCTTC.

This chain links TRBV4-3 with TRBJ2-7; D perhaps matches TRBD2 (5 bases). Trimming took off 1 base at V and 4 bases at J, with 11 bases between the two ends. There are 14 residues in the CDR3. In germline, CDR1 is LGHNA, CDR2 YSLEER. The CDR3 loop is CASSQAGNRYEQYF. The CDR3 DNA reads TGCGCCAGCAGCCAAGCGGGGAATCGGTACGAGCAGTACTTC.

This sequence joins TRBV2 and TRBJ2-2; no reliable D call. Germline loops: CDR1 SNHLY, CDR2 FYNNEI. V was cut by 6 bases and J by 3 bases, with 11 bases left in between. The CDR3 is 14 amino acids. CDR3 nucleotide sequence: TGTGCCAGCAGCCAAGAGGCTTACACCGGGGAGCTGTTTTTT. The encoded protein is CASSQEAYTGELFF. Drawing the rest from reference TRBV2 and TRBJ2-2, the complete variable domain is EPEVTQTPSHQVTQMGQEVILRCVPISNHLYFYWYRQILGQKVEFLVSFYNNEISEKSEIFDDQFSVERPDGSNFTLKIRSTKLEDSAMYFCASSQEAYTGELFFGEGSRLTVL.

The chain carries TRBV7-2 and TRBJ1-1, with TRBD1 matching over 7 bases. The V and J ends lost 1 base and 4 bases, in that order; junction bases with no gene match: 12. Per the germline V gene, CDR1 is SGHTA and CDR2 is FQGNSA. The CDR3 spans 17 residues. CDR3 amino acids: CASSLGGRGVRITEAFF. In DNA, the CDR3 is TGTGCCAGCAGCTTAGGGGGCAGGGGGGTTCGGATCACTGAAGCTTTCTTT.

This clone was seen at least ten times. This chain uses TRBV5-6 with TRBJ2-5, with D unresolved. Trimming cost V 2 bases and J 5 bases, with 10 bases left between them. Germline V lookup: CDR1 SGHDT, CDR2 YYEEEE. The CDR3 runs to 13 residues. The CDR3 loop reads CASSFWPTETQYF. CDR3 in DNA: TGTGCCAGCAGCTTTTGGCCAACGGAGACCCAGTACTTC.

The V and J genes are TRBV4-3 and TRBJ1-1; 7 bases are a match to TRBD1. CDR1 is LGHNA, CDR2 YSLEER, per germline. The CDR3 spans 13 residues. The junction had 1 base not matched to a gene; V was cut back by 4 bases and J by 2 bases. For the CDR3, the DNA is TGCGCCAGCAGCCGACAGGGAAACACTGAAGCTTTCTTT. It is translated as CASSRQGNTEAFF.

V is TRBV5-3 and J is TRBJ1-6; possibly TRBD1 for D (5 bases). TRBV5-3 is filed as an ORF, its function uncertain. Trimming took 10 bases from V and 8 from J, leaving 19 bases between them. The CDR3 loop spans 14 amino acids. The CDR3 loop reads CAGWFGATDSPLHF. The CDR3 DNA sequence: TGTGCCGGGTGGTTTGGGGCGACGGATTCACCCCTCCACTTT.

The chain's CDR3 is CASSFDRATYNEQFF. The CDR3 nucleotides read TGTGCCAGCAGCTTCGACAGGGCTACCTACAATGAGCAGTTCTTC. This chain joins TRBV5-8 and TRBJ2-1, with 7 positions matching TRBD1. CDR3 length equals 15 residues. Germline V CDR1 and CDR2: SGHTS, YDEGEE. V was clipped by 2 bases and J by 2 bases; unmatched bases: 4.

The rearrangement joins TRBV6-5 to TRBJ1-1; possible D gene TRBD1, 5 bases. This CDR3 region has 14 residues. Between the trimmed V and J ends, which lost 6 bases and 0 bases, there was a span of 11 bases. Germline loops: CDR1 MNHEY, CDR2 SVGAGI. The CDR3 sequence is CASRIGGVNTEAFF. DNA for the CDR3: TGTGCCAGCAGGATTGGGGGGGTGAACACTGAAGCTTTCTTT.

V and J are TRBV18 and TRBJ1-2; 7 nucleotides line up with TRBD1. V shed 4 bases, J shed 2 bases, and the junction held 4 bases outside the gene matches. The length of the CDR3 is 14 residues. Germline-derived CDR1 and CDR2 are KGHSH and LQKENI. CDR3 coding DNA: TGTGCCAGCTCACTGGAGACAGGGAACTATGGCTACACCTTC. Amino acids: CASSLETGNYGYTF.

V and J are TRBV3-1 (or the pseudogene TRBV3-2) and TRBJ1-1; 9 nucleotides agree with TRBD1. The CDR3 length is 17 residues. J lost 5 bases, V lost 1 base, and 11 bases had no gene match. CDR1 is LGHDT and CDR2 is YNNKEL in the germline V gene (reference sequence). The CDR3, as DNA: TGTGCCAGCAGCCAAGGTCTCACAGGGGGCTATCGGACTGAAGCTTTCTTT. It codes for CASSQGLTGGYRTEAFF.

This clone was recorded a few times. V usage is TRBV6-2 or TRBV6-3 and J usage is TRBJ1-2; 8 bases map to TRBD1. Germline values: CDR1 MNHEY, CDR2 SVGEGT. Losses at the gene ends were 4 bases for V and 3 bases for J; bases not matched to a gene: 10. CDR3 length: 16 amino acids. The CDR3 nucleotides are TGTGCCAGCAGTTCCAGGACAGGGATGGATCACTATGGCTACACCTTC. Encoded protein: CASSSRTGMDHYGYTF.

The chain joins TRBV7-3 to TRBJ2-2; 7 bases match TRBD1. This CDR3 comprises 16 residues. The germline V gene has CDR1 SGHTA and CDR2 FQGTGA. J was trimmed by 2 bases and V by 5 bases; bases with no gene match: 8. CDR3 sequence reads: CASSPRGQRNTGELFF. In nucleotides, the CDR3 is TGTGCCAGCAGCCCAAGGGGACAGAGAAACACCGGGGAGCTGTTTTTT.

This clone was detected only a few times. The V and J genes are TRBV5-1 and TRBJ2-1; 7 positions match TRBD1. The ends lost 7 bases at V and 6 bases at J; junction bases unmatched: 4. Germline assignment: CDR1 SGHRS and CDR2 YFSETQ. The CDR3 is 12 amino acids. The CDR3 DNA is TGCGCCAGCGGCCGGGACAGCAATGAGCAGTTCTTC. The encoded protein is CASGRDSNEQFF.

V usage is TRBV27 and J usage is TRBJ2-2; 11 nucleotides match TRBD2. This CDR3 is 15 amino acids long. Germline lookup yields CDR1 MNHEY and CDR2 SMNVEV (reference sequence). After removal of 5 bases from V and 4 bases from J, the junction contained 3 bases not matched to a gene. The CDR3 loop reads CASSRLAGRTGELFF. The CDR3 bases are TGTGCCAGCAGTAGACTAGCGGGGCGCACCGGGGAGCTGTTTTTT.

In this sample, this clone turned up once. The chain recombines TRBV5-1 with TRBJ2-3; weak D call: TRBD2 (5 bases). Trimming left V 0 bases short and J 3 bases short, with 11 bases between. The CDR3 consists of 15 residues. CDR1 is SGHRS and CDR2 is YFSETQ in the germline V gene. In DNA form, the CDR3 reads TGCGCCAGCAGCTTGGCCTTAGCGCCTACAGATACGCAGTATTTT. Translation: CASSLALAPTDTQYF.

The V call is TRBV5-1, the J call TRBJ1-3; TRBD1 aligns across 9 bases. Germline CDR1 is SGHRS and CDR2 is YFSETQ. V lost 4 bases to trimming and J lost 6 bases; unmatched junction nucleotides: 5. The CDR3 totals 14 residues. The CDR3 loop is CASSQGQGTNTIYF. The DNA of the CDR3 is TGCGCCAGCAGCCAAGGACAGGGGACAAACACCATATATTTT.

The rearrangement uses TRBV4-2 and TRBJ1-2, with 7 bases lining up with TRBD1. Germline V lookup: CDR1 LGHNA, CDR2 YNFKEQ. The CDR3 length is 16 residues. Trimming at V came to 3 bases and at J to 4 bases, leaving 11 bases not matched to a gene. Written as DNA, the CDR3 is TGTGCCAGCAGCCAGGGGGTAGGGGGCGACGGCTATGGCTACACCTTC. Residues: CASSQGVGGDGYGYTF.

This chain uses TRBV30 with TRBJ1-3, with 8 bases fitting TRBD1. Germline-derived CDR1 and CDR2 are GTSNPN and SVGIG (reference sequence). With 8 bases clipped from V and 0 bases from J, the junction kept 9 bases outside the gene matches. This CDR3 is 15 amino acids long. CDR3: CAGGQGTYSGNTIYF. The CDR3 DNA reads TGTGCCGGAGGACAGGGAACCTACTCTGGAAACACCATATATTTT.

The gene calls are TRBV2 and TRBJ2-1; tentatively, D is TRBD2 (6 bases). The CDR3 contains 13 residues. Germline CDR1 reads SNHLY; CDR2 reads FYNNEI. V shed 2 bases and J shed 9 bases, with 11 bases lying between them. CDR3 amino acids: CASSEWASVEQFF. In nucleotides, the CDR3 is TGTGCCAGCAGTGAATGGGCTAGCGTTGAGCAGTTCTTC. The full variable domain, completed using reference TRBV2 and TRBJ2-1, is EPEVTQTPSHQVTQMGQEVILRCVPISNHLYFYWYRQILGQKVEFLVSFYNNEISEKSEIFDDQFSVERPDGSNFTLKIRSTKLEDSAMYFCASSEWASVEQFFGPGTRLTVL.

The CDR3: CASSLLAGGRETQYF. In nucleotides, the CDR3 is TGTGCCAGCAGCTTGCTGGCGGGGGGGCGCGAGACCCAGTACTTC. The genes are TRBV5-6 and TRBJ2-5, with 9 bases aligning to TRBD2. The CDR3 is 15 amino acids. Germline V gene sequence: CDR1 SGHDT, CDR2 YYEEEE. Trimming removed 1 base from V and 5 bases from J; junction bases left unmatched: 6.

V is TRBV29-1 and J is TRBJ1-1, with a possible D match to TRBD1 (6 bases). V was trimmed by 7 bases and J by 0 bases, leaving 12 bases between them. Germline V CDR1 and CDR2: SQVTM, ANQGSEA. The CDR3 length is 13 residues. The CDR3 DNA follows: TGCAGCGGCTACAGGGTCATGAACACTGAAGCTTTCTTT. Translation: CSGYRVMNTEAFF.

This clone was seen more than once but under ten times. The chain links TRBV13 to TRBJ2-5, with a possible D match to TRBD1 (6 bases). Trimming took 1 base from V and 2 from J, leaving 17 bases between them. The CDR3 is made up of 17 amino acids. CDR1 is PRHDT and CDR2 is FYEKMQ in the germline V gene (reference sequence). The CDR3 sequence: CASSLVGLEGTQETQYF. The CDR3 bases are TGTGCCAGCAGCTTAGTTGGGTTAGAGGGGACACAAGAGACCCAGTACTTC.

This clone was found once. For the CDR3, the DNA is TGTGCCAGCAGCTCGGGACAGATGCCCTATGGCTACACCTTC. This sequence encodes CASSSGQMPYGYTF. The chain joins TRBV5-4 to TRBJ1-2; 7 bases fit TRBD1. Germline loops: CDR1 SGHNT, CDR2 YYREEE (reference sequence). V was pared by 3 bases and J by 4 bases, with 6 bases of the junction left unmatched. The length of the CDR3 is 14 residues.